This record looks at one T cell receptor beta chain sequence and its context. Its antigen remains unknown. The source of the sample is a study of beta chain features in type 1 diabetes. The CDR3 sequence is 13 residues long. V lost 2 bases and J 1 base, leaving 6 bases between the germline ends. The germline V gene encodes CDR1 GTSNPN and CDR2 SVGIG (reference sequence). Study-level findings and limits: A closer apparent resemblance between naive, central memory and Treg TCRB repertoires was seen in patients than in healthy donors. Resolution of whether HLA type affects TCRB rearrangement was not achieved here. Cells that show high TCR expression could be over-represented by cDNA sequencing. Type 1 diabetes patients had moderately but significantly shorter TCRB CDR3s in all four CD4+ subsets.

Donors underwent one heparinised blood draw, 100 to 150 mL on average. The study reverse transcribed the entire isolated RNA, so it sequenced expressed TCRB transcripts. Profiling relied on immunoSEQ multiplex PCR, and the TCRdb table lists in-frame clones only, not all of them. The sample records 50,000 to 70,000 clones, around 56% being singletons. This TCR was sampled from a woman aged 40 to 50 with type 1 diabetes. The chain has TRBV30 and TRBJ1-3; D gene uncertain. What was sequenced was Tregs from blood. The CDR3 bases are TGTGCCTGGAGTAAGCGGTCTGGAAACACCATATATTTT. It specifies CAWSKRSGNTIYF. Together with reference TRBV30 and TRBJ1-3, the CDR3 gives the full variable domain: SQTIHQWPATLVQPVGSPLSLECTVEGTSNPNLYWYRQAAGRGLQLLFYSVGIGQISSEVPQNLSASRPQDRQFILSSKKLLLSDSGFYLCAWSKRSGNTIYFGEGSWLTVV.